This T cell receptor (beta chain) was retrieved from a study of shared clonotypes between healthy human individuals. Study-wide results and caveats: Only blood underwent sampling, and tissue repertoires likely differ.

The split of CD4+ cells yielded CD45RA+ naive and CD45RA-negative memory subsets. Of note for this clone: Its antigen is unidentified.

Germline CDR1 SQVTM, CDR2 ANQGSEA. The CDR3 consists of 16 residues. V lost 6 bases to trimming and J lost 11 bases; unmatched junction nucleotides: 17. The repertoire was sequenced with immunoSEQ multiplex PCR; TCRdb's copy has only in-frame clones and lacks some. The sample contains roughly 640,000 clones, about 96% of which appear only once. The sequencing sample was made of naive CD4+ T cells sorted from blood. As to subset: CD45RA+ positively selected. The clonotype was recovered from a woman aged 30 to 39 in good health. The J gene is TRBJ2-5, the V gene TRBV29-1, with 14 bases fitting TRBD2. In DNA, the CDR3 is TGCAGCGTGGCACCCCGACTAGCGGGAGGGCCGGGGGAGCAGTACTTC. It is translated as CSVAPRLAGGPGEQYF.